The 29 T cell receptor beta chains in this list originate from one sample, sequenced in a study of blood T cell repertoires in COVID-19. Only in-frame clones appear in the TCRdb table, and some are missing; sequencing was by immunoSEQ multiplex PCR. Among 80,000 to 100,000 clones listed, approximately 79% were seen once. The material sequenced was peripheral blood. All receptors derive from an older man with COVID-19, enrolled during active disease.

The rearrangement uses TRBV24-1 and TRBJ2-1, with TRBD2 matching 12 bases. V lost 2 bases to trimming and J lost 6 bases; unmatched junction nucleotides: 4. The CDR3 extends over 16 amino acids. Germline V gene data show CDR1 as KGHDR and CDR2 as SFDVKD. The CDR3 loop is CATSDSTSGSINEQFF. DNA of the CDR3: TGTGCCACCAGTGATTCGACTAGCGGGAGTATCAATGAGCAGTTCTTC.

V usage is TRBV6-4 and J usage is TRBJ1-5; D may be TRBD1 (5 bases). The CDR3 spans 14 residues. Germline loops: CDR1 MRHNA, CDR2 SNTAGT. V lost 3 bases to trimming and J lost 2 bases, with 8 bases between them. The CDR3 reads CASSEGGGNQPQHF. Here the CDR3 DNA reads TGTGCCAGCAGTGAGGGGGGGGGCAATCAGCCCCAGCATTTT.

The chain is built from TRBV5-6 and TRBJ1-5; tentative D call: TRBD1 (6 bases). Germline loops: CDR1 SGHDT, CDR2 YYEEEE. The CDR3 contains 13 residues. The ends were cut back, 4 bases at V and 10 bases at J, with 15 bases in the middle. The CDR3 here is CASSGGQTRPQHF. CDR3 nucleotide sequence: TGTGCCAGCAGCGGGGGCCAGACGAGACCCCAGCATTTT.

V usage is TRBV7-2 and J usage is TRBJ2-5, with 7 bases that match TRBD2. This CDR3 region has 12 residues. Germline CDR1 reads SGHTA; CDR2 reads FQGNSA. Germline trimming cut 1 base from V and 7 bases from J; bases unmatched to any gene: 0. The DNA of the CDR3 is TGTGCCAGCAGCTTAGGGGGGGGGACCCAGTACTTC. Protein sequence: CASSLGGGTQYF.

In its sample, this clone was seen once. This sequence joins TRBV27 and TRBJ2-2, with 9 positions matching TRBD2. V was clipped by 5 bases and J by 6 bases; unmatched bases: 16. The CDR3 consists of 18 residues. Germline V gene data show CDR1 as MNHEY and CDR2 as SMNVEV (reference sequence). The DNA for the CDR3 is TGTGCCAGCAGTGCTACTCGGGGTGCGGGAGGGCCGTCCGGGGAGCTGTTTTTT. Amino acids: CASSATRGAGGPSGELFF.

The V and J genes are TRBV3-1 (or the pseudogene TRBV3-2) and TRBJ2-7; D unclear. This CDR3 spans 14 amino acids. Germline lookup yields CDR1 LGHDT and CDR2 YNNKEL (reference sequence). The ends were cut back, 6 bases at V and 0 bases at J, with 12 bases in the middle. This CDR3 reads CASSPIRHSYEQYF. The CDR3 nucleotides read TGTGCCAGCAGTCCTATCAGACACTCCTACGAGCAGTACTTC.

V gene TRBV11-3 combines with J gene TRBJ2-1; 8 bases map to TRBD2. After removal of 3 bases from V and 12 bases from J, the junction contained 7 bases not matched to a gene. CDR3 length: 13 amino acids. Germline assignment: CDR1 SGHNT and CDR2 YENEEA. CDR3 residues: CASSFSGRAGQFF. The CDR3 DNA follows: TGTGCCAGCAGCTTCTCCGGGAGGGCGGGGCAGTTCTTC.

A few counts support this clone. The chain employs TRBV2 and TRBJ1-3; the match to TRBD1 covers 7 bases. Per the germline V gene, CDR1 is SNHLY and CDR2 is FYNNEI. J lost 0 bases, V lost 8 bases, and 16 bases had no gene match. This CDR3 comprises 18 residues. In DNA, the CDR3 is TGTGCCAGCCTTTCGAACCGCCGGGACAGCTACTCTGGAAACACCATATATTTT. Its protein product is CASLSNRRDSYSGNTIYF.

The chain couples TRBV5-1 to TRBJ2-1, with TRBD2 as a possible D gene (5 bases). The germline V and J ends were trimmed by 2 bases and 7 bases, with 13 bases remaining between them. The CDR3 extends over 14 amino acids. The germline CDR1 and CDR2 sequences are SGHRS and YFSETQ. CDR3 residues: CASSLWTDRNEQFF. The CDR3 coding sequence is TGCGCCAGCAGCTTATGGACTGACCGTAATGAGCAGTTCTTC.

This clone was picked up one time. The chain has TRBV2 and TRBJ2-7; D not resolved. The CDR3 loop spans 11 amino acids. Between the trimmed V and J ends, which lost 6 bases and 3 bases, there was a span of 6 bases. Germline V gene lookup returns CDR1 SNHLY and CDR2 FYNNEI. CDR3: CASSPLYEQYF. CDR3 coding DNA: TGTGCCAGCAGCCCACTCTACGAGCAGTACTTC.

J is TRBJ2-4 and V is TRBV7-2; TRBD1 is a possible D gene (6 bases). In germline, CDR1 is SGHTA, CDR2 FQGNSA. V lost 4 bases to trimming and J lost 4 bases, with 17 bases between them. The CDR3 consists of 16 residues. Written as DNA, the CDR3 is TGTGCCAGCAGCTCCCAGGGCTGGGGGCAAAAAAACATTCAGTACTTC. Protein product: CASSSQGWGQKNIQYF.

This clone was picked up one time. CDR3 in DNA: TGTGCCAGCAGCTTGGAGACAGGGGAGCTGTTTTTT. Translating it yields CASSLETGELFF. This chain uses TRBV5-4 with TRBJ2-2; D is unclear. With 0 bases removed from V and 8 bases from J, the gap between germline ends came to 5 bases. This CDR3 contains 12 residues. Germline loops: CDR1 SGHNT, CDR2 YYREEE (reference sequence).

This sequence joins TRBV24-1 and TRBJ2-1; 11 nucleotides agree with TRBD1. Germline-derived CDR1 and CDR2 are KGHDR and SFDVKD. This CDR3 has 14 residues. Trimming at V came to 9 bases and at J to 7 bases, leaving 7 bases not matched to a gene. The CDR3 region is CATRDRDRGNEQFF. DNA for the CDR3: TGTGCCACCCGGGACCGGGACAGGGGGAATGAGCAGTTCTTC.

The chain carries TRBV6-5 and TRBJ2-7, with D possibly matching TRBD2 (6 bases). V lost 2 bases and J 7 bases, leaving 18 bases between the germline ends. The CDR3 loop spans 15 amino acids. Germline V gives CDR1 MNHEY, CDR2 SVGAGI. CDR3 bases: TGTGCCAGCAGTTACCGACGAGAGATTGGAGGGGAGCAGTACTTC. Residues: CASSYRREIGGEQYF.

The rearrangement uses TRBV5-6 and TRBJ2-3, with D tentatively TRBD2 (6 bases). The V and J ends lost 6 bases and 0 bases respectively, with 17 bases between them. The germline V gene has CDR1 SGHDT and CDR2 YYEEEE. There are 16 residues in the CDR3. The CDR3 DNA follows: TGTGCCAGCACCCCTGCGGGAAGCTTTAGCACAGATACGCAGTATTTT. It codes for CASTPAGSFSTDTQYF.

The gene calls are TRBV20-1 and TRBJ2-5; D is uncertain. Germline V gene lookup returns CDR1 DFQATT and CDR2 SNEGSKA (reference sequence). CDR3 length: 11 amino acids. Trimming cost V 6 bases and J 3 bases, with 8 bases left between them. CDR3 DNA: TGCAGTGCAGCAACCAAAGAGACCCAGTACTTC. It specifies CSAATKETQYF.

The chain joins TRBV7-8 to TRBJ2-3; 10 nucleotides align to TRBD2. Germline values: CDR1 SGHVS, CDR2 FQNEAQ. This CDR3 contains 16 residues. After removal of 3 bases from V and 7 bases from J, the junction contained 10 bases not matched to a gene. CDR3 protein: CASSFQAGGLLYTQYF. The CDR3 bases are TGTGCCAGCAGCTTCCAAGCGGGAGGGCTTTTATATACGCAGTATTTT.

The V call is TRBV28, the J call TRBJ1-4; no definite D call. The CDR3 extends over 15 amino acids. Trimming pared 2 bases from V and 2 bases from J, leaving 9 bases between. CDR1 is MDHEN, CDR2 SYDVKM, per germline. The CDR3 reads CASSLGQITNEKLFF. CDR3 nucleotides: TGTGCCAGCAGTTTAGGGCAGATCACTAATGAAAAACTGTTTTTT.

This chain uses TRBV19 with TRBJ2-1; no clear D gene. This CDR3 is built from 12 residues. The germline CDR1 and CDR2 sequences are LNHDA and SQIVND (reference sequence). The germline V and J ends were trimmed by 3 bases and 3 bases, with 3 bases remaining between them. The CDR3 DNA is TGTGCCAGTAGTATGCGCTACAATGAGCAGTTCTTC. It yields the protein CASSMRYNEQFF.

This chain links TRBV10-3 with TRBJ1-1; 7 bases line up with TRBD1. The CDR3 loop spans 18 amino acids. J was trimmed by 0 bases and V by 5 bases; bases with no gene match: 15. Germline V gene sequence: CDR1 ENHRY, CDR2 SYGVKD. The CDR3 region has the DNA TGTGCCATCAGTCAACGGGACAGCGAAATTCTCATGAACACTGAAGCTTTCTTT. Translation gives CAISQRDSEILMNTEAFF.

In its sample, this clone was seen a few times. The rearrangement links TRBV14 to TRBJ1-2; tentative D call: TRBD1 (6 bases). There are 18 residues in the CDR3. Trimming left V 3 bases short and J 4 bases short, with 24 bases between. CDR1 is SGHDN and CDR2 is FVKESK in the germline V gene. This CDR3 reads CASSQAPAGAGGGYGYTF. DNA of the CDR3: TGTGCCAGCAGCCAGGCCCCCGCAGGGGCCGGAGGTGGCTATGGCTACACCTTC.

The chain carries TRBV27 and TRBJ2-1; D unclear. Between the trimmed V and J ends, which lost 4 bases and 3 bases, there was a span of 13 bases. Germline loops: CDR1 MNHEY, CDR2 SMNVEV (reference sequence). The CDR3 spans 15 residues. The CDR3 DNA follows: TGTGCCAGCAGTTGGGCCTCAAACCTCTACAATGAGCAGTTCTTC. This sequence encodes CASSWASNLYNEQFF.

The CDR3 loop is CASSQESGVSEQYF. In nucleotides, the CDR3 is TGCGCCAGCAGCCAAGAGAGCGGCGTCTCCGAGCAGTACTTC. This chain connects TRBV4-1 to TRBJ2-7, with a weak D call TRBD2 (5 bases). Germline V CDR1 and CDR2: MGHRA, YSYEKL. CDR3 length: 14 amino acids. V was clipped by 0 bases and J by 6 bases, with 12 bases between them.

V and J are TRBV4-1 and TRBJ1-3, with a possible D match to TRBD1 (5 bases). The V gene's germline CDR1 is MGHRA and CDR2 YSYEKL. Trimming took 0 bases from V and 0 from J, leaving 21 bases between them. CDR3 length: 20 residues. The CDR3 loop reads CASSQEKSLGHLSSGNTIYF. The CDR3 region has the DNA TGCGCCAGCAGCCAAGAAAAATCACTCGGACACCTGAGCTCTGGAAACACCATATATTTT.

The chain links TRBV18 to TRBJ1-1, with 7 bases lining up with TRBD1. The CDR3 is 14 residues long. Germline V lookup: CDR1 KGHSH, CDR2 LQKENI. V was pared by 1 base and J by 5 bases, with 4 bases of the junction left unmatched. CDR3 region: CASSPLGQETEAFF. The CDR3 DNA follows: TGTGCCAGCTCACCACTAGGACAGGAGACTGAAGCTTTCTTT.

The rearrangement links TRBV6-5 to TRBJ1-2; D unclear. V shed 7 bases and J shed 4 bases, with 13 bases lying between them. The CDR3 loop spans 13 amino acids. Germline assignment: CDR1 MNHEY and CDR2 SVGAGI. CDR3 sequence: CASKRSTIYGYTF. DNA for the CDR3: TGTGCCAGCAAGCGGTCTACCATCTATGGCTACACCTTC.

This rearrangement joins TRBV21-1 to TRBJ1-2. TRBV21-1 is marked as a pseudogene. The CDR3 length is 15 residues. The CDR3 sequence: CASSPRLSGWDGYTF. CDR3 nucleotides: TGTGCCAGCAGCCCCCGTTTATCGGGGTGGGATGGCTACACCTTC.

This rearrangement joins TRBV5-1 to TRBJ1-1, with TRBD1 identical over 10 bases. This CDR3 region has 15 residues. With V trimmed by 0 bases and J by 3 bases, 2 bases remained unmatched. Germline V gene lookup returns CDR1 SGHRS and CDR2 YFSETQ. The CDR3 region is CASSLGQGADTEAFF. DNA of the CDR3: TGCGCCAGCAGCTTGGGACAGGGGGCGGACACTGAAGCTTTCTTT.

The chain has TRBV9 and TRBJ2-7; D is uncertain. Germline assignment: CDR1 SGDLS and CDR2 YYNGEE. The germline V and J ends were trimmed by 0 bases and 0 bases, with 7 bases remaining between them. This CDR3 comprises 14 residues. The CDR3 bases are TGTGCCAGCAGCGTAGAGGAGCGCTCCTACGAGCAGTACTTC. It codes for CASSVEERSYEQYF.